This T cell receptor beta chain is from a study of blood T cell repertoires in COVID-19. This clone was found once. Per the study methods: By means of reference gene primer amplification, nucleated cell counts were estimated. The repertoire was sequenced with immunoSEQ multiplex PCR; TCRdb's copy has only in-frame clones and lacks some. V, J and clone size are taken as reported in that table, and D and trimming were inferred from the DNA itself. The sample lists approximately 170,000 clones; 80% to 85% were seen once. The germline V gene has CDR1 PRHDT and CDR2 FYEKMQ (reference sequence). The length of the CDR3 is 15 residues. V shed 5 bases and J 2 bases; nucleotides not matched to a gene: 5.

The J gene is TRBJ2-1, the V gene TRBV13; 8 nucleotides match TRBD2. Sequenced: peripheral blood. This TCR derives from a human donor with acute or convalescent COVID-19. The donor label of this sample is uncertain. The CDR3 region is CASSPGTSPYNEQFF. The CDR3 nucleotides are TGTGCCAGCAGCCCCGGGACTAGTCCCTACAATGAGCAGTTCTTC.